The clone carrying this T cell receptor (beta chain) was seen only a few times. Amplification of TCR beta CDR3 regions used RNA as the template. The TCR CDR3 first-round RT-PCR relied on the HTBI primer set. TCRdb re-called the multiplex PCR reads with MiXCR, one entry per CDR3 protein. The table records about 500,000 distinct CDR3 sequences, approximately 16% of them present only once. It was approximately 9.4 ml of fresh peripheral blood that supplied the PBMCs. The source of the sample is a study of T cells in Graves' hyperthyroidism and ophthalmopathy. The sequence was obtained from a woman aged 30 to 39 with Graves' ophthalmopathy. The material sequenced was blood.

DNA of the CDR3: TGTGCCAGCAGTTTAAGATTGGGGACGGAAAATGAAAAACTGTTTTTT. This gives the protein CASSLRLGTENEKLFF. The chain combines TRBV12-3 or TRBV12-4 with TRBJ1-4, with a weak D call TRBD1 (5 bases). The V and J ends lost 2 bases and 5 bases respectively, with 15 bases between them. There are 16 residues in the CDR3.